These 32 T cell receptor beta chains originate from one sample sequenced in a study of T cells in Graves' hyperthyroidism and ophthalmopathy. There were TCR beta CDR3 regions amplified from RNA transcripts. A set of HTBI primers served as the primers for a first-round RT-PCR of the TCR CDR3. One entry per CDR3 protein results from TCRdb running MiXCR on the multiplex PCR reads. The sample contains about 58,000 distinct CDR3 sequences, roughly 49% of which appear only once. Sequenced: blood. The receptors here all came from a woman aged 25 to 39 with Graves' ophthalmopathy.

This clonotype was seen ten or more times. The rearrangement joins TRBV7-9 to TRBJ2-2; the D is unclear. The CDR3 has 14 residues. The ends were cut back, 0 bases at V and 7 bases at J, with 9 bases in the middle. The germline gives CDR1 SEHNR, CDR2 FQNEAQ (reference sequence). The CDR3: CASSLAGGNGELFF. The DNA of the CDR3 is TGTGCCAGCAGCTTAGCGGGCGGAAACGGGGAGCTGTTTTTT.

The rearrangement uses TRBV19 and TRBJ1-5; 9 bases match TRBD1. The junction had 9 bases not matched to a gene; V was cut back by 6 bases and J by 3 bases. Germline CDR1 is LNHDA and CDR2 is SQIVND (reference sequence). The CDR3 is made up of 16 amino acids. The CDR3 nucleotides read TGTGCCAGTAGCCAATGGACAGGGGCCTACAATCAGCCCCAGCATTTT. Translation gives CASSQWTGAYNQPQHF.

In its sample, this clonotype was seen a few times. This may come from a read error, since a much larger clone is one base off. A read error is likely, as this CDR3 ends without the conserved phenylalanine or tryptophan. The J gene is TRBJ1-1, the V gene TRBV6-1, with a weak D call TRBD1 (5 bases). The V gene's germline CDR1 is MNHNS and CDR2 SASEGT. The CDR3 spans 15 residues. V lost 5 bases, J lost 3 bases, and 16 bases lay in between. CDR3 sequence (DNA): TGTGCCAGCAGTCGTCAGGGATACGAGGACACTGAAGCTTTCTGT. Translated, it gives CASSRQGYEDTEAFC.

CDR3 in amino acids: CACFQGQTNHGYTF. CDR3 sequence (DNA): TGTGCCTGTTTTCAGGGACAGACAAACCATGGCTACACCTTC. The V and J genes are TRBV12-3 or TRBV12-4 and TRBJ1-2; TRBD1 matches at 7 bases. The length of the CDR3 is 14 residues. V shed 11 bases, J shed 6 bases, and the junction held 15 bases outside the gene matches.

This clonotype was observed many times. The chain links TRBV5-6 to TRBJ2-1; D is ambiguous. V lost 1 base, J lost 12 bases, and 11 bases lay in between. The V gene's germline CDR1 is SGHDT and CDR2 YYEEEE. The CDR3 sequence is 12 residues long. The CDR3 DNA reads as TGTGCCAGCAGCTTGTCGGGTGATGGGCAGTTCTTC. Encoded protein: CASSLSGDGQFF.

The genes are TRBV9 and TRBJ1-3, with D perhaps matching TRBD1 (6 bases). This CDR3 contains 17 residues. With 2 bases removed from V and 1 base from J, the gap between germline ends came to 16 bases. Germline values: CDR1 SGDLS, CDR2 YYNGEE. The CDR3 region has the DNA TGTGCCAGCAGCGTCGGGGGGCGGGGGAGTTCTGGAAACACCATATATTTT. Its translation: CASSVGGRGSSGNTIYF.

This clonotype was counted many times. The chain has TRBV4-1 and TRBJ2-1; tentatively, D is TRBD2 (6 bases). Germline values: CDR1 MGHRA, CDR2 YSYEKL. The CDR3 has 17 residues. Trimming took off 0 bases at V and 2 bases at J, with 14 bases between the two ends. The CDR3, as DNA: TGCGCCAGCAGCCAAGATCACCGTGGGAGGACCTACAATGAGCAGTTCTTC. The encoded protein is CASSQDHRGRTYNEQFF.

This clonotype came up many times. The V and J genes are TRBV28 and TRBJ1-2; the D is unclear. The V end was cut by 4 bases, the J end by 0 bases, with 6 bases between. The CDR3 is 13 amino acids. Looked up from germline, CDR1 is MDHEN and CDR2 is SYDVKM. Written as DNA, the CDR3 is TGTGCCAGCAGTTCCACAGCTAACTATGGCTACACCTTC. The encoded protein is CASSSTANYGYTF.

A few counts support this clonotype. The V gene is TRBV2, the J gene TRBJ2-7, with TRBD1 matching over 9 bases. Per germline, CDR1 SNHLY and CDR2 FYNNEI. Trimming cost V 6 bases and J 0 bases; bases outside gene matches: 3. CDR3 length: 14 residues. The CDR3 region is CASSGTGSSYEQYF. CDR3 coding DNA: TGTGCCAGCAGCGGGACAGGGAGCTCCTACGAGCAGTACTTC.

This clonotype occurred many times. The chain joins TRBV27 to TRBJ1-4; TRBD1 aligns across 7 bases. Germline V gene sequence: CDR1 MNHEY, CDR2 SMNVEV (reference sequence). The CDR3 consists of 14 residues. Losses at the gene ends were 4 bases for V and 12 bases for J; bases not matched to a gene: 11. CDR3 region: CASSSRTGGRELFF. The CDR3 coding sequence is TGTGCCAGCAGTTCGAGGACAGGAGGGAGAGAACTGTTTTTT. The whole variable domain, remainder taken from reference TRBV27 and TRBJ1-4, is EAQVTQNPRYLITVTGKKLTVTCSQNMNHEYMSWYRQDPGLGLRQIYYSMNVEVTDKGDVPEGYKVSRKEKRNFPLILESPSPNQTSLYFCASSSRTGGRELFFGSGTQLSVL.

This clonotype appeared many times. V gene TRBV25-1 combines with J gene TRBJ1-1; D ambiguous. Per the germline V gene, CDR1 is MGHDK and CDR2 is SYGVNS. V lost 2 bases and J 2 bases, leaving 6 bases between the germline ends. CDR3 length: 13 amino acids. CDR3 sequence: CASSETENTEAFF. DNA for the CDR3: TGTGCCAGCAGTGAAACAGAAAACACTGAAGCTTTCTTT.

This clonotype was seen many times. V is TRBV6-5 and J is TRBJ1-1, with D perhaps TRBD1 (5 bases). The CDR3 spans 14 residues. The ends were cut back, 3 bases at V and 3 bases at J, with 11 bases in the middle. Germline V lookup: CDR1 MNHEY, CDR2 SVGAGI. In DNA, the CDR3 is TGTGCCAGCAGTTATCAGGGTCTGGACACTGAAGCTTTCTTT. Its translation: CASSYQGLDTEAFF.

The chain combines TRBV18 with TRBJ2-5; perhaps TRBD1 as D (5 bases). Germline CDR1 reads KGHSH; CDR2 reads LQKENI. V was cut by 2 bases and J by 5 bases, with 6 bases left in between. The CDR3 loop spans 12 amino acids. CDR3 sequence reads: CASSPYRETQYF. The CDR3 bases are TGTGCCAGCTCACCATACAGGGAGACCCAGTACTTC.

This clonotype was counted ten times or more. The gene calls are TRBV11-2 and TRBJ1-1; D gene ambiguous. CDR1 is SGHAT, CDR2 FQNNGV, per germline. The CDR3 length is 14 residues. Trimming pared 4 bases from V and 3 bases from J, leaving 12 bases between. This chain's CDR3 is CASSSRRHDTEAFF. The CDR3 DNA sequence: TGTGCCAGCAGCTCAAGGCGACATGACACTGAAGCTTTCTTT.

This clonotype has at least ten counts. The chain couples TRBV20-1 to TRBJ2-7, with D possibly TRBD1 on 6 matching bases. Germline V gene lookup returns CDR1 DFQATT and CDR2 SNEGSKA (reference sequence). The CDR3 totals 12 residues. The CDR3 bases are TGCAAGCCGGGACAAATGTCCTACGAGCAGTACTTC. Translated, it gives CKPGQMSYEQYF.

This clonotype is medium-sized (0.01 to 0.1%) in the sample. The chain recombines TRBV19 with TRBJ1-2, with D unclear. The V gene's germline CDR1 is LNHDA and CDR2 SQIVND (reference sequence). Trimming took 5 bases from V and 4 from J, leaving 17 bases between them. This CDR3 is 15 amino acids long. The CDR3 DNA reads TGTGCCAGTAGTCATCCGGGTGGAGGCGGCTATGGCTACACCTTC. As protein: CASSHPGGGGYGYTF. The full variable domain, in which reference TRBV19 and TRBJ1-2 provide the parts outside the CDR3, is DGGITQSPKYLFRKEGQNVTLSCEQNLNHDAMYWYRQDPGQGLRLIYYSQIVNDFQKGDIAEGYSVSREKKESFPLTVTSAQKNPTAFYLCASSHPGGGGYGYTFGSGTRLTVV.

Notes on this clonotype: One junction end does not reproduce the germline sequence, and a read error may be involved. The CDR3 sequence is CASSLVGDTGELFF. The CDR3 bases are TGTGCGAGCAGCTTAGTTGGGGACACCGGGGAGCTGTTTTTT. This rearrangement joins TRBV7-3 to TRBJ2-2; D is ambiguous. The CDR3 is made up of 14 amino acids. CDR1 and CDR2 from the germline V gene are SGHTA and FQGTGA.

The rearrangement links TRBV20-1 to TRBJ1-4; D is uncertain. The CDR3 is 15 amino acids. V was cut by 3 bases and J by 5 bases, with 16 bases left in between. Germline V lookup: CDR1 DFQATT, CDR2 SNEGSKA (reference sequence). The CDR3 bases are TGCAGTGCTAGTACTGCGGGAGGGCACAATGAAAAACTGTTTTTT. It translates to CSASTAGGHNEKLFF.

The chain has TRBV6-6 and TRBJ1-2, with D tentatively TRBD1 (6 bases). The CDR3 runs 13 residues. The germline V and J ends were trimmed by 5 bases and 4 bases, with 11 bases remaining between them. Germline CDR1 and CDR2: MNHNY and SVGAGI (reference sequence). The CDR3 is CASSVRGLYGYTF. In nucleotides, the CDR3 is TGTGCCAGCAGTGTCAGGGGCCTCTATGGCTACACCTTC.

Notes on this clonotype: One junction end disagrees with the germline gene, perhaps due to a read error. The rearrangement links TRBV7-3 to TRBJ2-5, with 7 bases matching TRBD1. Per the germline V gene, CDR1 is SGHTA and CDR2 is FQGTGA. The CDR3 is 11 amino acids. The CDR3 DNA reads as TGCGCCAGCAGTGGACAGGAGAACCAGTACTTC. Its translation is CASSGQENQYF.

The chain carries TRBV7-3 and TRBJ2-1; 13 bases match TRBD2. The CDR3 spans 15 residues. Trimming at V came to 7 bases and at J to 6 bases, leaving 6 bases not matched to a gene. In germline, CDR1 is SGHTA, CDR2 FQGTGA. The CDR3 spells CASTAGTSGVNEQFF. The CDR3 coding sequence is TGTGCCAGCACCGCCGGGACTAGCGGGGTCAATGAGCAGTTCTTC. Complete variable domain (other parts from reference TRBV7-3 and TRBJ2-1): GAGVSQTPSNKVTEKGKYVELRCDPISGHTALYWYRQSLGQGPEFLIYFQGTGAADDSGLPNDRFFAVRPEGSVSTLKIQRTERGDSAVYLCASTAGTSGVNEQFFGPGTRLTVL.

This clonotype was detected once. In this CDR3 the conserved last residue, phenylalanine or tryptophan, is missing, so a read error is likely. It is unclear where the CDR3 begins or ends on the DNA, so no DNA is shown, and the CDR3 is as TCRdb lists it. The genes are TRBV29-1 and TRBJ1-4; TRBD1, the table's D call, was not compared with the DNA. Per germline, CDR1 SQVTM and CDR2 ANQGSEA. The CDR3 has 16 amino acids, counting both end residues. The CDR3 region is CSVEVGLGTAQGKLSS.

This clonotype was detected ten times or more. The gene calls are TRBV4-1 and TRBJ1-3; no clear D. The ends were cut back, 1 base at V and 0 bases at J, with 7 bases in the middle. Germline V gene data show CDR1 as MGHRA and CDR2 as YSYEKL. The CDR3 loop spans 15 amino acids. The CDR3 loop is CASSQGRISGNTIYF. CDR3 nucleotide sequence: TGCGCCAGCAGCCAAGGACGGATCTCTGGAAACACCATATATTTT.

V and J are TRBV25-1 and TRBJ1-5; 7 positions match TRBD1. From germline, CDR1 is MGHDK and CDR2 SYGVNS. The CDR3 totals 15 residues. V gave up 6 bases and J gave up 0 bases; unmatched junction bases: 5. The CDR3 DNA reads TGTGCCAGCAGCCGGACAGGAAATAGCAATCAGCCCCAGCATTTT. It yields the protein CASSRTGNSNQPQHF.

CDR3 protein: CSGLTGTNEAFF. The CDR3 DNA reads TGCAGTGGGCTAACCGGGACAAATGAAGCTTTCTTT. The chain is built from TRBV20-1 and TRBJ1-1; D is perhaps TRBD1 (6 bases). Looked up from germline, CDR1 is DFQATT and CDR2 is SNEGSKA (reference sequence). Deletions cut 7 bases from V and 7 bases from J, with 16 bases between. The length of the CDR3 is 12 residues.

This clonotype was found many times. The chain couples TRBV20-1 to TRBJ1-6; unclear D gene. Germline CDR1 reads DFQATT; CDR2 reads SNEGSKA (reference sequence). V lost 2 bases and J 5 bases, leaving 10 bases between the germline ends. The CDR3 is 14 amino acids. CDR3 nucleotides: TGCAGTGCTAGAAACGCGGGAAATAATTCACCCCTCCACTTT. It translates to CSARNAGNNSPLHF.

This clonotype was observed at least ten times. The J gene is TRBJ2-1, the V gene TRBV10-3; 9 nucleotides line up with TRBD1. Per the germline V gene, CDR1 is ENHRY and CDR2 is SYGVKD. This CDR3 has 16 amino acids. Germline trimming cut 11 bases from V and 2 bases from J; bases unmatched to any gene: 13. The DNA for the CDR3 is TGTGCCGCACAGGGGGCCGGGGGAACTACCTACAATGAGCAGTTCTTC. Its translation: CAAQGAGGTTYNEQFF.

This clonotype showed up many times. The chain employs TRBV5-8 and TRBJ2-2; TRBD2 agrees at 13 bases. V trimming: 2 bases; J trimming: 6 bases; junction bases outside the gene matches: 4. CDR1 and CDR2 from the germline V gene are SGHTS and YDEGEE. The CDR3 covers 16 residues. CDR3 amino acids: CASSFGLAGVPGELFF. The CDR3 DNA sequence: TGTGCCAGCAGCTTCGGACTAGCGGGAGTCCCCGGGGAGCTGTTTTTT.

This clonotype has at least ten counts. This chain uses TRBV20-1 with TRBJ1-4, with a possible D match to TRBD1 (6 bases). Trimming removed 0 bases at V and 8 bases at J, with 22 bases between. This CDR3 is built from 17 residues. Germline V gene data show CDR1 as DFQATT and CDR2 as SNEGSKA (reference sequence). The CDR3 spells CSAREGPGAVWAEKLFF. DNA for the CDR3: TGCAGTGCTAGAGAGGGCCCGGGGGCGGTTTGGGCCGAAAAACTGTTTTTT.

This clonotype was seen at least ten times. Since the CDR3 does not end with the conserved phenylalanine or tryptophan, this likely comes from a read error. The chain links TRBV2 to TRBJ2-5, with TRBD2 matching 8 bases. There are 18 residues in the CDR3. Trimming took 7 bases from V and 7 from J; bases not matched to a gene: 23. CDR1 and CDR2 (germline): SNHLY, FYNNEI. In DNA form, the CDR3 reads TGTGCCAGCACCCCAGGCGGTCGGGACGGGAGGGCCCGTGGGACCCAGTACCTC. This codes for CASTPGGRDGRARGTQYL.

V gene TRBV24-1 combines with J gene TRBJ2-7, with 8 nucleotides matching TRBD1. Trimming removed 5 bases from V and 3 bases from J; junction bases left unmatched: 11. This CDR3 is 16 amino acids long. CDR1 is KGHDR, CDR2 SFDVKD, per germline. CDR3 sequence (DNA): TGTGCCACCAGTGCCCACCTCGGACAGGGTCACTACGAGCAGTACTTC. As protein: CATSAHLGQGHYEQYF.

The chain recombines TRBV19 with TRBJ2-7; no definite D call. V shed 3 bases and J shed 2 bases, with 17 bases lying between them. The length of the CDR3 is 16 residues. In germline, CDR1 is LNHDA, CDR2 SQIVND (reference sequence). The CDR3 loop reads CASSMDNGRIAYEQYF. Written as DNA, the CDR3 is TGTGCCAGTAGTATGGATAATGGGCGGATTGCCTACGAGCAGTACTTC.